What follows describes a single T cell receptor (beta chain). Its cognate antigen is unknown. Its ends do not fully match the called genes, so a read error is possible. The record originates from a study of shared clonotypes between healthy human individuals. Turning to the study itself: Donors were a couple of women and three men aged 18 to 49. Study-wide results and limits: Naive subsets generally had larger estimated richness than memory subsets. A limitation of the genetic and exposure-history diversity represented arose from few donors.

Terminally differentiated effector memory CD45RA+ cells were excluded from the naive CD8 cells, which were CD45RO-negative and positively selected for CCR7. Using roughly 180 ng DNA, tens of thousands of T cell genomes, the sorted-subset replicate PCRs were run. Clones were sequenced by immunoSEQ multiplex PCR, and TCRdb holds only the in-frame ones, with some missing. The table has about 820,000 clones, about 92% seen once. The CDR3 covers 16 residues. CDR1 is LNHDA, CDR2 SQIVND, per germline (reference sequence). This receptor was identified in a man aged 25-45 years in good health. Sequenced material: naive CD8+ T cells sorted from blood. The chain carries TRBV19 and TRBJ1-1; D remains ambiguous. The CDR3 coding sequence is TGTGCCAGTATCGAAGGCTCGTCAATAGGGAACGCTGAAGCTTTCTTT. It codes for CASIEGSSIGNAEAFF.